The source of this TCR beta chain is a study of T cells in Graves' hyperthyroidism and ophthalmopathy. This clonotype was counted ten times or more. The target antigen is unknown. The CDR3 loop spans 14 amino acids. The germline V and J ends were trimmed by 6 bases and 3 bases, with 15 bases remaining between them. From germline, CDR1 is MNHEY and CDR2 SMNVEV (reference sequence). Amplification yielded TCR beta CDR3 regions, with RNA transcripts as the source. During a first-round RT-PCR of the TCR CDR3, the HTBI primer set was used. MiXCR was run by TCRdb on the multiplex PCR reads, yielding one entry per CDR3 protein. This table holds over 500,000 distinct CDR3 sequences, approximately 17% found once. Overall study results and limits: Blood also carried most thyroid clonotypes expanded above 0.001. Ophthalmopathy got predicted by the model a median around 6.8 months before its onset.

Enrolled ophthalmopathy patients presented with a Clinical Activity Score of at least 3, a NOSPECS grade of at least 4, and disease duration under 3 months. Fresh peripheral blood, 10 ml, yielded the PBMCs. Sample: blood. The chain has TRBV27 and TRBJ2-7, with D perhaps matching TRBD2 (6 bases). The sequence derives from a woman under 30 with Graves' ophthalmopathy. The CDR3 region is CASRPTGTVYEQYF. CDR3 sequence (DNA): TGTGCCAGCAGACCTACCGGGACTGTCTACGAGCAGTACTTC.